This entry concerns a single TCR beta chain. This sample stems from a study of blood T cell repertoires in COVID-19. Study-wide context: There were acute and convalescent COVID-19 samples, and they came from the United States, Italy and Spain. PBMCs, B-cell-depleted T cells, or T cells provided the cDNA or gDNA that made up the material.

The repertoire was sequenced with immunoSEQ multiplex PCR; TCRdb's copy has only in-frame clones and lacks some. The sample has approximately 220,000 clones; 86% are singletons. Each participant's cohort was designated according to participant-reported clinical history. CDR3 length: 16 amino acids. V shed 6 bases, J shed 4 bases, and the junction held 8 bases outside the gene matches. The germline CDR1 and CDR2 sequences are ENHRY and SYGVKD. The sequenced sample was PBMCs or T cells enriched from blood (not recorded which). The origin of this receptor is a woman aged 30 to 39 who had been exposed to COVID-19. The rearrangement links TRBV10-3 to TRBJ2-1; 11 bases match TRBD2. CDR3 sequence (DNA): TGTGCCATCAGCCGACCTCTAGCGGGGGGATACAATGAGCAGTTCTTC. This translates into CAISRPLAGGYNEQFF.